Listed below are T cell receptor beta chains from one sample, sequenced in a study of blood T cells in healthy people across ages. One entry per CDR3 protein, called by TCRdb with MiXCR from the 5' RACE reads. The sample includes around 780,000 distinct CDR3 sequences, roughly three fifths of them seen just once. The sequencing input was blood. These receptors came from a man between 40 and 49 years old in good health. CDR3s include the opening cysteine and the closing phenylalanine or tryptophan. A D gene is named only where the DNA matches it firmly. Clone size appears in some rows only: once, few, many, or a class for an expanded clone.

abundance,d_gene,v_gene,j_gene,CDR3nt,CDR3aa
few,TRBD1,TRBV6-2/TRBV6-3,TRBJ2-3,TGTGCCAGCAGTTCCCGACAGGGTGGCCAGTATTTT,CASSSRQGGQYF
.,.,TRBV7-9,TRBJ1-2,TGTGCCAGCAGCGCCCGGACGAGTAACTATGGCTACACCTTC,CASSARTSNYGYTF
.,.,TRBV29-1,TRBJ1-1,TGCAGCGCCGAAGGGGGGGGGACTGAAGCTTTCTTT,CSAEGGGTEAFF
few,.,TRBV14,TRBJ2-1,TGTGCCAGCAGCCAAGACAGGTATTTAGGGCAGTTCTTC,CASSQDRYLGQFF
.,.,TRBV5-1,TRBJ1-1,TGCGCCAGCAGCTTGTCCGCGGCAGGGTCGCCCATGAACACTGAAGCTTTCTTT,CASSLSAAGSPMNTEAFF
few,TRBD1,TRBV5-6,TRBJ2-7,TGTGCCAGCAGCGAAGGGACAGGGCACCCCTACGAGCAGTACTTC,CASSEGTGHPYEQYF
.,.,TRBV6-1,TRBJ2-1,TGTGCCAGCAGTGAGAGTCCGGCGGAGTTCTCCTACAATGAGCAGTTCTTC,CASSESPAEFSYNEQFF
.,.,TRBV11-2,TRBJ2-6,TGTGCCAGCAGCTTAGATGCGGCCAGGGGTTCAGTCCTGACTTTC,CASSLDAARGSVLTF
.,.,TRBV5-4,TRBJ2-4,TGTGCCAGCAGCTTGGATAACAGGGGGGGAAACATTCAGTACTTC,CASSLDNRGGNIQYF
few,.,TRBV12-3/TRBV12-4,TRBJ2-5,TGTGCCAGCAGTTTTCGGTCACGGGAGCAGTACTTC,CASSFRSREQYF
.,.,TRBV18,TRBJ2-7,TGTGCCAGCTCACAACAGGGAAGAAGCTCCTACGAGCAGTACTTC,CASSQQGRSSYEQYF
.,.,TRBV7-9,TRBJ1-4,TGTGCCAGCAGCTTCGTCGCAACTAATGAAAAACTGTTTTTT,CASSFVATNEKLFF
.,TRBD1,TRBV6-4,TRBJ2-7,TGTGCCAGCAGTATCCTTCCCGGGACAGGGAACGAGCAGTACTTC,CASSILPGTGNEQYF
.,.,TRBV5-1,TRBJ1-1,TGCGTCGCGGGAGGGACTGACAGGCAGAACACTGAAGCTTTCTTT,CVAGGTDRQNTEAFF
few,TRBD2,TRBV9,TRBJ2-3,TGTGCCAGCAGCGTAGGAGATAGCGGGGGGGTAGCAGATACGCAGTATTTT,CASSVGDSGGVADTQYF
once,TRBD2,TRBV6-2/TRBV6-3,TRBJ2-1,TGTGCCAGCAGTTACTCGGGAACGGGGGGAAATGAGCAGTTCTTC,CASSYSGTGGNEQFF
few,.,TRBV7-9,TRBJ2-5,TGTGCCAGCAGTCCTCCAGGGTGGGGAGAGACCCAGTACTTC,CASSPPGWGETQYF
.,TRBD2,TRBV12-3/TRBV12-4,TRBJ2-3,TGTGCCAGCAGGGAGCGGGAGAGGGGCACAGATACGCAGTATTTT,CASRERERGTDTQYF
.,TRBD2,TRBV12-3/TRBV12-4,TRBJ2-5,TGTGCCAGCAACATTGGACTAGACCAAGAGACCCAGTACTTC,CASNIGLDQETQYF
.,.,TRBV9,TRBJ1-1,TGTGCCAGCAGCGGAGGGACGACGGGTGAAGCTTTCTTT,CASSGGTTGEAFF
few,TRBD2,TRBV29-1,TRBJ2-1,TGCAGCGTTGAAGAGCCCGCGCGGGGGGGCCTCAGGCAGTTCTTC,CSVEEPARGGLRQFF
.,TRBD1,TRBV7-2,TRBJ1-2,TGTGCCAGCAGCTTAGCACGAAACAGGGGAAGAGGCTACACCTTC,CASSLARNRGRGYTF
.,TRBD1,TRBV12-3/TRBV12-4,TRBJ2-5,TGTGCCAGCAGCCCAGGGGGCAGGGGCTACAATGAGCAGTACTTC,CASSPGGRGYNEQYF
.,TRBD1,TRBV7-6,TRBJ2-3,TGTGCCAGCACCAACAGAGGGGGGACAGGAGGCGGTACGCAGTATTTT,CASTNRGGTGGGTQYF
once,.,TRBV24-1,TRBJ2-5,TGTGCCACCAGTGATCGCGAGACCCAGTACTTC,CATSDRETQYF
.,.,TRBV2,TRBJ1-6,TGTGCCAGCAGTGAAAGGGGCCCCAATGGGAATTCACCCCTCCACTTT,CASSERGPNGNSPLHF
.,.,TRBV7-2,TRBJ2-3,TGTGCCAGCAGTTTAACGGTGAGCACAGATACGCAGTATTTT,CASSLTVSTDTQYF
.,.,TRBV5-1,TRBJ2-7,TGCGCCAGCAGCTTTAGTACCGCCGAGACTAGACTATCCAAGTACGAGCAGTACTTC,CASSFSTAETRLSKYEQYF
few,.,TRBV20-1,TRBJ1-5,TGCAGTGCTAGAGCGGGGGGCGGTCAGCCCCAGCATTTT,CSARAGGGQPQHF
.,TRBD2,TRBV20-1,TRBJ2-4,TGCAGTGCTATAACTAGCGGGAGGGGTGAGCAGTACTTC,CSAITSGRGEQYF
.,TRBD2,TRBV4-2,TRBJ2-3,TGTGCCAGCAGCCACGGATTAGGACTAGCGGAAATCACGGGTATCGGGTTT,CASSHGLGLAEITGIGF
once,.,TRBV20-1,TRBJ2-1,TGCAGTGCCCCCCTACGGGCCTACTCCTACAATGAGCAGTTCTTC,CSAPLRAYSYNEQFF
.,.,TRBV12-3/TRBV12-4,TRBJ2-7,TGTGCCAGCAGTCCACAGGGCTCGGGCAGGGACGAGCAGTACTTC,CASSPQGSGRDEQYF
.,.,TRBV5-1,TRBJ2-7,TGCGCCAGCTCCCCATTAAACTCCTACGAGCAGTACTTC,CASSPLNSYEQYF
.,.,TRBV12-3/TRBV12-4,TRBJ1-6,TGTGCCAGCAGTACCGGGGCGTCCGAATATAATTCACCCCTCCACTTT,CASSTGASEYNSPLHF
.,TRBD1,TRBV18,TRBJ1-1,TGTGCCAGCACCGAACGGCCCGGGACAGGGGGTTTGGACACTGAAGCTTTCTTT,CASTERPGTGGLDTEAFF
.,TRBD2,TRBV7-9,TRBJ2-3,TGTGCCAGCAGCTTAGGTCCCGGGAGGAGTGGGCCTAGCACAGATACGCAGTATTTT,CASSLGPGRSGPSTDTQYF
once,TRBD1,TRBV10-3,TRBJ1-5,TGTGCCAGCGGGGCGACAGGGCCGGCAAGTCAGCCCCAGCATTTT,CASGATGPASQPQHF
.,.,TRBV9,TRBJ2-6,TGTGCCAGCAGCGAAACTCCTAGCTCTGGGGCCAACGTCCTGACTTTC,CASSETPSSGANVLTF
.,TRBD1,TRBV25-1,TRBJ1-2,TGTGCCAGCAGGACTCTGACAGGGGATGGCTACACCTTC,CASRTLTGDGYTF
.,.,TRBV6-1,TRBJ1-1,TGTGCCAGCAGTGATCCGACAGACCTAAACACTGAAGCTTTCTTT,CASSDPTDLNTEAFF
few,.,TRBV2,TRBJ1-1,TGTGCCAGCAGTCCGGGCTTTGAAGCTTTCTTT,CASSPGFEAFF
.,.,TRBV15,TRBJ2-1,TGTGCCACCAGCAAGAGGACTGAGCAGTTCTTC,CATSKRTEQFF
few,.,TRBV9,TRBJ2-1,TGTGCCAGCATCCCCGGGGGTAGCGGAGCGACTAATGAGCAGTTCTTC,CASIPGGSGATNEQFF
few,.,TRBV5-1,TRBJ2-5,TGCGCCAGCAGCTTGGAATCAGGGGAGGCGGAGACCCAGTACTTC,CASSLESGEAETQYF
few,TRBD2,TRBV20-1,TRBJ2-5,TGCAGTGCTGGACTAGCGGAGACCCAGTACTTC,CSAGLAETQYF
few,.,TRBV4-1,TRBJ2-5,TGCGCCAGCAGCCAAGCGTTCGGGGGCCAAGAGACCCAGTACTTC,CASSQAFGGQETQYF
.,.,TRBV27,TRBJ1-6,TGTGCCAGCAGTTACCGGCAGCTTAATTCACCCCTCCACTTT,CASSYRQLNSPLHF
few,.,TRBV27,TRBJ2-1,TGTGCCAGCAGTTACCTGAGTGAGCAGTTCTTC,CASSYLSEQFF
.,.,TRBV27,TRBJ2-3,TGTGCCAGCAGTCTTACAGGGATAGCAGATACGCAGTATTTT,CASSLTGIADTQYF
.,.,TRBV24-1,TRBJ2-1,TGTGCCACCAGTGATGACAAACGGGACGGAGGGTGGGATGAGCAGTTCTTC,CATSDDKRDGGWDEQFF